This TCR beta chain is from a study of blood T cell repertoires in COVID-19. At the level of the study: Collection of acute and convalescent COVID-19 samples took place in the United States, Italy and Spain.

How the authors handled the data: Reference gene primers were amplified, and this amplification served to estimate nucleated cell counts. Generated by immunoSEQ multiplex PCR, the TCRdb table keeps only in-frame clones and is missing some. Clone size and the V and J calls come from that table; the DNA yielded D and trimming. This sample has a few hundred thousand clones; 65% to 90% occur once, and the top ten carry 1.4%. This CDR3 spans 15 amino acids. CDR1 and CDR2 (germline): SGHRS, YFSETQ. V lost 0 bases to trimming and J lost 1 base, with 10 bases between them. The sample was peripheral blood. The chain uses TRBV5-1 and TRBJ2-5; D might be TRBD1 (6 bases). This TCR was sampled from a woman between 40 and 50 years old who had recovered from COVID-19. The DNA of the CDR3 is TGCGCCAGCAGCTTGGTAGGACAGTCCCAAGAGACCCAGTACTTC. Protein: CASSLVGQSQETQYF.